This T cell receptor (beta chain) was profiled in a study of CD4+ T cells in melanoma. Findings and limits, study-wide: CD8+ T cell, macrophage and B cell function reportedly correlated with neoantigen-specific CD4+ T cells.

Regarding this clone: The antigen is not known.

There are 13 residues in the CDR3. Trimming left V 5 bases short and J 5 bases short, with 9 bases between. Germline CDR1 SGHVS, CDR2 FQNEAQ. Clones were read by immunoSEQ multiplex PCR, and TCRdb kept only the in-frame ones, dropping some. The data show about 140,000 clones, around 90% seen once. The TCR sequence derives from a human donor with melanoma. The chain has TRBV7-8 and TRBJ2-2; D gene ambiguous. CDR3 sequence reads: CASSASWTGELFF. DNA for the CDR3: TGTGCCAGCAGCGCCTCGTGGACCGGGGAGCTGTTTTTT.